Shown below are 3 T cell receptor beta chains from a single sample sequenced in a study of blood T cell repertoires in COVID-19. Sequencing used immunoSEQ multiplex PCR; TCRdb keeps in-frame clones, though not all of them. The data contain about 470,000 clones, about 85% of them singletons. The source material was PBMCs or T cells enriched from blood (not recorded which). The receptors were gathered from a woman under 30 who had recovered from COVID-19.

This clone appeared a single time. This chain links TRBV6-5 with TRBJ1-6; no reliable D call. The CDR3 is 13 amino acids. Germline V gene sequence: CDR1 MNHEY, CDR2 SVGAGI. V shed 5 bases and J shed 6 bases, with 8 bases lying between them. This CDR3 reads CASSPRINSPLHF. The CDR3 region has the DNA TGTGCCAGCAGTCCCAGGATTAATTCACCCCTCCACTTT.

This chain uses TRBV7-2 with TRBJ2-7; 8 nucleotides align to TRBD2. There are 15 residues in the CDR3. Germline CDR1 reads SGHTA; CDR2 reads FQGNSA. With 1 base clipped from V and 3 bases from J, the junction kept 5 bases outside the gene matches. This CDR3 reads CASSLGRGGLYEQYF. CDR3 in DNA: TGTGCCAGCAGCTTAGGCCGGGGGGGGCTCTACGAGCAGTACTTC.

The table lists this clone with a few counts. The chain links TRBV18 to TRBJ1-1; TRBD1 might be the D (5 bases). Trimming removed 3 bases from V and 3 bases from J, with 11 bases in between. Germline CDR1 reads KGHSH; CDR2 reads LQKENI. CDR3 size: 14 residues. The CDR3 loop is CASSPTGGDTEAFF. Here the CDR3 DNA reads TGTGCCAGCTCACCCACCGGGGGGGACACTGAAGCTTTCTTT.